These 18 T cell receptor beta chains share one sample of origin, sequenced in a study of cytomegalovirus exposure and HLA in healthy donors. 13 Jbeta primers and 60 Vbeta primers were used for the PCR. Sequencing used immunoSEQ multiplex PCR; TCRdb keeps in-frame clones, though not all of them. This sample has about 120,000 clones, with approximately 71% found just once. Sequencing input: PBMCs. Receptor source: a woman between 45 and 60 years old in good health and CMV-seronegative.

The J gene is TRBJ1-2, the V gene TRBV4-1; D is possibly TRBD1 (6 bases). Between the trimmed V and J ends, which lost 6 bases and 2 bases, there was a span of 10 bases. CDR1 is MGHRA, CDR2 YSYEKL, per germline. The CDR3 extends over 13 amino acids. CDR3 in amino acids: CASRPTGNYGYTF. CDR3 in DNA: TGCGCCAGCAGGCCAACAGGGAACTATGGCTACACCTTC.

The V and J genes are TRBV30 and TRBJ2-3; 9 positions match TRBD2. Germline values: CDR1 GTSNPN, CDR2 SVGIG (reference sequence). The V segment lost 5 bases and the J segment 2 bases; nucleotides outside the gene matches: 14. CDR3 size: 17 residues. The CDR3 DNA reads as TGTGCCTGGGCGGGAGGGGTCCCCTTCCCGCCCACAGATACGCAGTATTTT. Translating gives CAWAGGVPFPPTDTQYF.

In this sample, this clone turned up a few times. V and J are TRBV5-4 and TRBJ2-5; 8 bases agree with TRBD1. Germline V gene sequence: CDR1 SGHNT, CDR2 YYREEE (reference sequence). This CDR3 is 14 amino acids long. V lost 3 bases, J lost 2 bases, and 3 bases stayed unmatched. The CDR3 DNA reads as TGTGCCAGCAGCTATAACAGGGGGCAAGAGACCCAGTACTTC. Amino acids: CASSYNRGQETQYF.

V gene TRBV15 combines with J gene TRBJ2-1; TRBD2 matches 9 bases. Trimming cost V 1 base and J 6 bases; bases outside gene matches: 7. The CDR3 loop spans 16 amino acids. Germline CDR1 reads LNHNV; CDR2 reads YYDKDF (reference sequence). CDR3 in DNA: TGTGCCACCAGCAGAGGGGGCGGGAGGGCCCCCAATGAGCAGTTCTTC. Translating gives CATSRGGGRAPNEQFF.

V and J are TRBV28 and TRBJ2-1, with TRBD2 identical over 7 bases. This CDR3 has 14 amino acids. The V and J ends lost 10 bases and 0 bases, in that order; junction bases with no gene match: 6. CDR1 is MDHEN and CDR2 is SYDVKM in the germline V gene. The CDR3 region is CATIPGGSYNEQFF. In DNA form, the CDR3 reads TGTGCCACCATCCCGGGGGGCTCCTACAATGAGCAGTTCTTC.

This clone was detected a few times. This sequence joins TRBV5-1 and TRBJ1-1; tentative D call: TRBD1 (6 bases). CDR1 is SGHRS, CDR2 YFSETQ, per germline. CDR3 length: 11 residues. The germline V and J ends were trimmed by 10 bases and 3 bases, with 10 bases remaining between them. CDR3 nucleotide sequence: TGCGCCGGGGACAATTACACTGAAGCTTTCTTT. Amino acids: CAGDNYTEAFF.

The chain employs TRBV5-1 and TRBJ2-1, with a weak D call TRBD2 (6 bases). The CDR3 extends over 14 amino acids. V was pared by 3 bases and J by 10 bases, with 17 bases between. Per germline, CDR1 SGHRS and CDR2 YFSETQ. This CDR3 is CASSSGETAQEQFF. CDR3 coding DNA: TGCGCCAGCAGCTCGGGGGAGACTGCCCAGGAGCAGTTCTTC.

The chain joins TRBV18 to TRBJ1-3; unclear D gene. CDR1 and CDR2 (germline): KGHSH, LQKENI. CDR3 size: 17 residues. The V end lost 2 bases, the J end lost 2 bases, and 16 bases lay between the germline ends. This chain's CDR3 is CASSPVVIDSPGNTIYF. The CDR3 DNA is TGTGCCAGCTCACCAGTCGTGATAGATTCACCTGGAAACACCATATATTTT.

The chain uses TRBV5-8 and TRBJ2-5; D possibly corresponds to TRBD1 (6 bases). The germline gives CDR1 SGHTS, CDR2 YDEGEE. The CDR3 sequence is 15 residues long. Deletions cut 3 bases from V and 5 bases from J, with 17 bases between. The CDR3 DNA reads TGTGCCAGCAGCTCGGACAGTACCCGAGGGGAGACCCAGTACTTC. The encoded protein is CASSSDSTRGETQYF. The entire variable domain, with the rest obtained from reference TRBV5-8 and TRBJ2-5, is as follows: EAGVTQSPTHLIKTRGQQATLRCSPISGHTSVYWYQQALGLGLQFLLWYDEGEERNRGNFPPRFSGRQFPNYSSELNVNALELEDSALYLCASSSDSTRGETQYFGPGTRLLVL.

This clone was found a few times. The chain couples TRBV2 to TRBJ2-2, with D possibly being TRBD2 (5 bases). Between the trimmed V and J ends, which lost 6 bases and 1 base, there was a span of 27 bases. Germline-derived CDR1 and CDR2 are SNHLY and FYNNEI. The CDR3 covers 20 residues. The CDR3 nucleotides read TGTGCCAGCAGCCGCCCTAGCCCCCAGTGGCTTCTATTGAACACCGGGGAGCTGTTTTTT. Protein sequence: CASSRPSPQWLLLNTGELFF.

This clone was counted between two and nine times. The chain employs TRBV6-5 and TRBJ2-7; TRBD1 is a possible D gene (5 bases). V lost 6 bases and J lost 4, with 7 bases in between. The CDR3 length is 11 residues. Looked up from germline, CDR1 is MNHEY and CDR2 is SVGAGI. The CDR3 region is CASSNRYEQYF. The DNA for the CDR3 is TGTGCCAGCAGCAACAGGTACGAGCAGTACTTC.

This CDR3 is CASSRGTAGELFF. The DNA for the CDR3 is TGTGCCAGCAGTCGCGGGACGGCCGGGGAGCTGTTTTTT. The V gene is TRBV28, the J gene TRBJ2-2, with TRBD2 as a possible D gene (6 bases). V was trimmed by 5 bases and J by 6 bases, leaving 10 bases between them. This CDR3 region has 13 residues. CDR1 and CDR2 from the germline V gene are MDHEN and SYDVKM.

This clone came up a few times. CDR3 bases: TGTGCCAGCAGCCAAGATCAGGGGGCAACCACAGATACGCAGTATTTT. Translating gives CASSQDQGATTDTQYF. The rearrangement uses TRBV4-2 and TRBJ2-3; 8 nucleotides agree with TRBD1. Germline lookup yields CDR1 LGHNA and CDR2 YNFKEQ. V shed 0 bases, J shed 2 bases, and the junction held 4 bases outside the gene matches. The CDR3 is made up of 16 amino acids.

CDR3 nucleotides: TGTGCCATCAGTGCCGGGAGGAACGAGCAGTACTTC. Its protein product is CAISAGRNEQYF. This sequence joins TRBV10-3 and TRBJ2-7; 7 nucleotides line up with TRBD2. V trimming: 4 bases; J trimming: 5 bases; junction bases outside the gene matches: 2. This CDR3 has 12 residues. From germline, CDR1 is ENHRY and CDR2 SYGVKD.

This clone occurred a few times. The rearrangement joins TRBV7-3 to TRBJ2-1; D gene ambiguous. Germline assignment: CDR1 SGHTA and CDR2 FQGTGA. The V end was cut by 5 bases, the J end by 2 bases, with 13 bases between. The length of the CDR3 is 15 residues. CDR3 nucleotide sequence: TGTGCCAGCAGCCCGAGGCGGAGCACCTACAATGAGCAGTTCTTC. Its translation: CASSPRRSTYNEQFF.

This clone has a handful of counts. This chain connects TRBV7-2 to TRBJ1-5; D remains ambiguous. Trimming left V 0 bases short and J 7 bases short, with 7 bases between. CDR1 and CDR2 from the germline V gene are SGHTA and FQGNSA. This CDR3 has 13 amino acids. The CDR3 spells CASSLALVQPQHF. In nucleotides, the CDR3 is TGTGCCAGCAGCTTAGCGCTAGTGCAGCCCCAGCATTTT.

The table lists this clone with a few counts. The chain employs TRBV19 and TRBJ1-5; 9 bases agree with TRBD1. CDR1 LNHDA and CDR2 SQIVND come from the germline V gene (reference sequence). The trim removed 5 bases at V and 4 bases at J, leaving 6 bases unmatched. This CDR3 spans 15 amino acids. The CDR3 loop is CASSPGTGPNQPQHF. CDR3 DNA sequence: TGTGCCAGTAGTCCCGGGACAGGGCCTAATCAGCCCCAGCATTTT.

This clone appeared a single time. V is TRBV7-2 and J is TRBJ1-1, with D tentatively TRBD1 (6 bases). The V and J ends lost 4 bases and 5 bases respectively, with 11 bases between them. The germline V gene has CDR1 SGHTA and CDR2 FQGNSA. This CDR3 contains 13 residues. CDR3 nucleotides: TGTGCCAGCAGCTCCTCAGGGGATACTGAAGCTTTCTTT. This translates into CASSSSGDTEAFF. Full variable domain (missing parts from reference TRBV7-2 and TRBJ1-1): GAGVSQSPSNKVTEKGKDVELRCDPISGHTALYWYRQSLGQGLEFLIYFQGNSAPDKSGLPSDRFSAERTGGSVSTLTIQRTQQEDSAVYLCASSSSGDTEAFFGQGTRLTVV.